This T cell receptor beta chain was profiled in a study of blood T cell repertoires in COVID-19. Across the whole study: Both acute and convalescent COVID-19 samples were obtained from the United States, Italy and Spain. PBMCs, B-cell-depleted T cells, or T cells were the source of the cDNA or gDNA that made up the material.

Original analysis: Amplifying reference gene primers gave estimates of nucleated cell counts. The data were produced by immunoSEQ multiplex PCR, yet TCRdb's version contains in-frame clones alone and is incomplete. The V and J calls and clone size come from that table; D and trimming were worked out from the DNA. The table records fewer than 250,000 clones, about nine tenths of them present only once. V gave up 4 bases and J gave up 6 bases, with 20 bases separating them. CDR1 KGHDR and CDR2 SFDVKD come from the germline V gene. The CDR3 extends over 17 amino acids. The TCR comes from an older woman who had recovered from COVID-19. The chain carries TRBV24-1 and TRBJ2-2; D perhaps matches TRBD2 (6 bases). Sequenced sample: peripheral blood. The CDR3 coding sequence is TGTGCCACCAGTGAACCCCGTGGGGGGTTTTCGCCCGGGGAGCTGTTTTTT. Its translation is CATSEPRGGFSPGELFF.